This T cell receptor (beta chain) was found in a study of T cell responses to AZD1222 COVID-19 vaccine. The overall study: Second-dose groups at about 4 or about 12 weeks were pooled.

This clone was recorded once. Libraries were prepared by immunoSEQ multiplex PCR; TCRdb keeps only in-frame clonotypes and omits some of them. The profile shows 200,000 or so clones, about 91% of them singletons. J was trimmed by 4 bases and V by 0 bases; bases with no gene match: 4. The length of the CDR3 is 16 residues. The germline V gene encodes CDR1 MNHEY and CDR2 SVGEGT. This material consisted of peripheral blood, taken on day 0 of AZD1222 vaccination. This TCR came from an adult in good health. The chain has TRBV6-2 or TRBV6-3 and TRBJ2-7; 12 bases are shared with TRBD1. The CDR3 DNA reads TGTGCCAGCAGTTACTCTGGGACAGGGGGCGAATACGAGCAGTACTTC. Translating gives CASSYSGTGGEYEQYF.